The rows below give T cell receptor beta chains drawn from one sample of a study of blood T cell repertoires in COVID-19. The assay was immunoSEQ multiplex PCR, and TCRdb's table has in-frame clones only and misses some. The sample has fewer than 110,000 clones, roughly 90% seen once. Sequencing was performed on peripheral blood. The receptors were sampled from a woman in her sixties or seventies with acute or convalescent COVID-19. Both conserved end residues are part of each CDR3. Fields, in order: V gene, J gene, D gene, clone size, CDR3 protein, CDR3 DNA. D genes are given only for firm matches. Size is omitted from some rows. Given values are once, few, many or a class for expanded clones.

v_gene: TRBV6-5
j_gene: TRBJ1-4
d_gene: -
abundance: once
CDR3aa: CASSFQPGTNEKLFF
CDR3nt: TGTGCCAGCAGCTTCCAACCGGGAACTAATGAAAAACTGTTTTTT

v_gene: TRBV5-1
j_gene: TRBJ1-4
d_gene: -
abundance: -
CDR3aa: CASSPSSRGRGEKLFF
CDR3nt: TGCGCCAGCAGCCCCTCCTCCAGGGGACGAGGTGAAAAACTGTTTTTT

v_gene: TRBV30
j_gene: TRBJ2-7
d_gene: TRBD2
abundance: -
CDR3aa: CAWRIAGSYEQYF
CDR3nt: TGTGCCTGGAGAATAGCGGGGTCCTACGAGCAGTACTTC

v_gene: TRBV2
j_gene: TRBJ1-2
d_gene: -
abundance: -
CDR3aa: CASNRRGSGGYTF
CDR3nt: TGTGCCAGCAATAGGCGGGGTAGTGGTGGCTACACCTTC

v_gene: TRBV5-8
j_gene: TRBJ1-1
d_gene: TRBD1
abundance: once
CDR3aa: CASSLLTGGSEAFF
CDR3nt: TGTGCCAGCAGCTTGTTAACAGGGGGATCTGAAGCTTTCTTT

v_gene: TRBV24-1
j_gene: TRBJ1-1
d_gene: TRBD1
abundance: -
CDR3aa: CATSDRRAGGETEAFF
CDR3nt: TGTGCCACCAGTGATCGTCGAGCAGGGGGCGAAACTGAAGCTTTCTTT

v_gene: TRBV6-5
j_gene: TRBJ1-5
d_gene: TRBD1
abundance: once
CDR3aa: CASSGQGGNQPQHF
CDR3nt: TGTGCCAGCAGCGGACAGGGCGGCAATCAGCCCCAGCATTTT

v_gene: TRBV6-6
j_gene: TRBJ2-7
d_gene: TRBD2
abundance: few
CDR3aa: CASSPLAGEAHEQYF
CDR3nt: TGTGCCAGCAGCCCACTAGCGGGAGAAGCCCACGAGCAGTACTTC

v_gene: TRBV5-1
j_gene: TRBJ2-1
d_gene: TRBD2
abundance: -
CDR3aa: CASSEGLAGEGEQFF
CDR3nt: TGCGCCAGCAGTGAGGGACTAGCGGGAGAAGGTGAGCAGTTCTTC

v_gene: TRBV25-1
j_gene: TRBJ1-1
d_gene: TRBD1
abundance: -
CDR3aa: CASAGTGQTEAFF
CDR3nt: TGTGCCAGCGCGGGGACAGGGCAGACTGAAGCTTTCTTT

v_gene: TRBV20-1
j_gene: TRBJ2-1
d_gene: -
abundance: -
CDR3aa: CSARLVNEQFF
CDR3nt: TGCAGTGCTAGACTTGTCAATGAGCAGTTCTTC

v_gene: TRBV27
j_gene: TRBJ2-1
d_gene: -
abundance: -
CDR3aa: CASSFSGRNEQFF
CDR3nt: TGTGCCAGCAGTTTCAGTGGTCGCAATGAGCAGTTCTTC

v_gene: TRBV5-4
j_gene: TRBJ2-1
d_gene: -
abundance: -
CDR3aa: CASSFGTGDEQFF
CDR3nt: TGTGCCAGCAGCTTCGGGACTGGGGATGAGCAGTTCTTC

v_gene: TRBV13
j_gene: TRBJ1-2
d_gene: TRBD1
abundance: -
CDR3aa: CASSFYKGAGGYTF
CDR3nt: TGTGCCAGCAGCTTCTACAAGGGGGCTGGAGGCTACACCTTC

v_gene: TRBV16
j_gene: TRBJ1-4
d_gene: -
abundance: -
CDR3aa: CASSQYMWTAIATNEKLFF
CDR3nt: TGTGCCAGCAGCCAATACATGTGGACAGCCATTGCAACTAATGAAAAACTGTTTTTT

v_gene: TRBV4-2
j_gene: TRBJ1-1
d_gene: -
abundance: -
CDR3aa: CASSHIGGFWQAFF
CDR3nt: TGTGCCAGCAGCCATATTGGGGGCTTTTGGCAAGCTTTCTTT

v_gene: TRBV7-8
j_gene: TRBJ1-6
d_gene: -
abundance: once
CDR3aa: CASSLKRVLNSPLHF
CDR3nt: TGTGCCAGCAGCCTAAAGAGGGTATTGAATTCACCCCTCCACTTT

v_gene: TRBV29-1
j_gene: TRBJ2-3
d_gene: TRBD1
abundance: -
CDR3aa: CSVSQGAYTDTQYF
CDR3nt: TGCAGCGTCTCACAGGGGGCCTACACAGATACGCAGTATTTT

v_gene: TRBV18
j_gene: TRBJ2-2
d_gene: -
abundance: -
CDR3aa: CASSPSSDSGGELFF
CDR3nt: TGTGCCAGCTCACCAAGTTCGGATTCGGGCGGGGAGCTGTTTTTT

v_gene: TRBV27
j_gene: TRBJ1-1
d_gene: TRBD1
abundance: -
CDR3aa: CASSLLRGHTEAFF
CDR3nt: TGTGCCAGCAGTTTATTGAGGGGGCACACTGAAGCTTTCTTT

v_gene: TRBV5-1
j_gene: TRBJ2-5
d_gene: TRBD2
abundance: -
CDR3aa: CASSFSGSETQYF
CDR3nt: TGCGCCAGCAGCTTTAGCGGGTCAGAGACCCAGTACTTC

v_gene: TRBV12-5
j_gene: TRBJ1-2
d_gene: TRBD1
abundance: -
CDR3aa: CASGFGQGGYGYTF
CDR3nt: TGTGCTAGTGGTTTTGGACAGGGAGGCTATGGCTACACCTTC

v_gene: TRBV18
j_gene: TRBJ1-5
d_gene: -
abundance: -
CDR3aa: CASSPGPSNQPQHF
CDR3nt: TGTGCCAGCTCACCAGGGCCAAGCAATCAGCCCCAGCATTTT

v_gene: TRBV19
j_gene: TRBJ2-1
d_gene: TRBD2
abundance: -
CDR3aa: CASSIGLAGEPNYNEQFF
CDR3nt: TGTGCCAGTAGTATAGGGCTAGCGGGAGAACCAAATTACAATGAGCAGTTCTTC

v_gene: TRBV9
j_gene: TRBJ1-4
d_gene: -
abundance: -
CDR3aa: CASSVEGATNEKLFF
CDR3nt: TGTGCCAGCAGCGTAGAGGGGGCAACTAATGAAAAACTGTTTTTT

v_gene: TRBV14
j_gene: TRBJ1-2
d_gene: -
abundance: -
CDR3aa: CASSQDPLFGGYTF
CDR3nt: TGTGCCAGCAGCCAAGACCCCCTTTTCGGGGGCTACACCTTC

v_gene: TRBV4-1
j_gene: TRBJ1-2
d_gene: -
abundance: -
CDR3aa: CASSQAYDTQYGYTF
CDR3nt: TGCGCCAGCAGCCAAGCTTACGACACCCAATATGGCTACACCTTC

v_gene: TRBV28
j_gene: TRBJ1-3
d_gene: -
abundance: -
CDR3aa: CATGEGTSGNTIYF
CDR3nt: TGTGCCACAGGTGAGGGTACCTCTGGAAACACCATATATTTT

v_gene: TRBV28
j_gene: TRBJ2-5
d_gene: TRBD1
abundance: -
CDR3aa: CASSSAGQGARETQYF
CDR3nt: TGTGCCAGCAGTTCTGCGGGACAGGGTGCTCGAGAGACCCAGTACTTC

v_gene: TRBV11-3
j_gene: TRBJ2-1
d_gene: TRBD2
abundance: few
CDR3aa: CASSLEALAGGGDEQFF
CDR3nt: TGTGCCAGCAGCTTAGAGGCCCTAGCGGGAGGGGGGGATGAGCAGTTCTTC

v_gene: TRBV5-1
j_gene: TRBJ2-1
d_gene: -
abundance: -
CDR3aa: CASSLTGLMDRFYNEQFF
CDR3nt: TGCGCCAGCAGCTTGACCGGTTTGATGGACAGATTTTACAATGAGCAGTTCTTC

v_gene: TRBV5-1
j_gene: TRBJ2-5
d_gene: -
abundance: once
CDR3aa: CASSPRTQYF
CDR3nt: TGCGCCAGCAGCCCCAGGACCCAGTACTTC

v_gene: TRBV15
j_gene: TRBJ1-1
d_gene: -
abundance: -
CDR3aa: CATSEVAGRAEAFF
CDR3nt: TGTGCCACCAGCGAGGTCGCGGGGAGGGCTGAAGCTTTCTTT

v_gene: TRBV28
j_gene: TRBJ1-1
d_gene: -
abundance: -
CDR3aa: CASSLRPGNTEAFF
CDR3nt: TGTGCCAGCAGTTTGCGGCCGGGGAACACTGAAGCTTTCTTT

v_gene: TRBV29-1
j_gene: TRBJ1-5
d_gene: -
abundance: once
CDR3aa: CSVEAGEGQPQHF
CDR3nt: TGCAGCGTTGAGGCAGGGGAAGGACAGCCCCAGCATTTT

v_gene: TRBV10-3
j_gene: TRBJ2-5
d_gene: -
abundance: -
CDR3aa: CAISGNRGETQYF
CDR3nt: TGTGCCATCAGTGGGAACCGCGGGGAGACCCAGTACTTC

v_gene: TRBV2
j_gene: TRBJ2-3
d_gene: -
abundance: -
CDR3aa: CASSAQGSSTDTQYF
CDR3nt: TGTGCCAGCAGTGCTCAGGGGTCTAGCACAGATACGCAGTATTTT

v_gene: TRBV18
j_gene: TRBJ2-1
d_gene: -
abundance: -
CDR3aa: CASSPLSSYNEQFF
CDR3nt: TGTGCCAGCTCACCCTTGAGCTCCTACAATGAGCAGTTCTTC

v_gene: TRBV11-2
j_gene: TRBJ1-2
d_gene: TRBD1
abundance: -
CDR3aa: CASSFAGGNGYTF
CDR3nt: TGTGCCAGCAGCTTCGCAGGGGGCAATGGCTACACCTTC

v_gene: TRBV24-1
j_gene: TRBJ1-1
d_gene: TRBD1
abundance: -
CDR3aa: CATSYRGHGGAFF
CDR3nt: TGTGCCACCAGCTACAGGGGGCACGGAGGAGCTTTCTTT

v_gene: TRBV9
j_gene: TRBJ2-1
d_gene: TRBD2
abundance: -
CDR3aa: CASSVAIAGGGYNEQFF
CDR3nt: TGTGCCAGCAGCGTAGCCATAGCGGGAGGAGGATACAATGAGCAGTTCTTC

v_gene: TRBV7-6
j_gene: TRBJ2-5
d_gene: -
abundance: -
CDR3aa: CASSFPKGGRDETQYF
CDR3nt: TGTGCCAGCAGCTTCCCGAAGGGGGGGCGGGATGAGACCCAGTACTTC

v_gene: TRBV6-6
j_gene: TRBJ2-3
d_gene: TRBD1
abundance: -
CDR3aa: CASTGQGGATDTQYF
CDR3nt: TGTGCCAGCACGGGACAGGGGGGCGCGACAGATACGCAGTATTTT

v_gene: TRBV27
j_gene: TRBJ2-3
d_gene: TRBD2
abundance: -
CDR3aa: CASTSGGPTDTQYF
CDR3nt: TGTGCCAGCACCTCGGGAGGACCGACAGATACGCAGTATTTT

v_gene: TRBV30
j_gene: TRBJ2-5
d_gene: TRBD2
abundance: -
CDR3aa: CAWTSGGLRETQYF
CDR3nt: TGTGCCTGGACTAGCGGGGGCCTCCGAGAGACCCAGTACTTC

v_gene: TRBV19
j_gene: TRBJ2-1
d_gene: TRBD2
abundance: -
CDR3aa: CASSTQRDYNEQFF
CDR3nt: TGTGCCAGTAGTACCCAGCGGGACTACAATGAGCAGTTCTTC

v_gene: TRBV6-5
j_gene: TRBJ2-7
d_gene: TRBD1
abundance: -
CDR3aa: CASITDRGRSYEQYF
CDR3nt: TGTGCCAGCATCACGGACAGGGGGCGTTCCTACGAGCAGTACTTC

v_gene: TRBV2
j_gene: TRBJ2-7
d_gene: TRBD2
abundance: -
CDR3aa: CASRGISGRGGEQYF
CDR3nt: TGTGCCAGCAGGGGTATCAGCGGGAGGGGAGGCGAGCAGTACTTC

v_gene: TRBV30
j_gene: TRBJ1-2
d_gene: TRBD1
abundance: few
CDR3aa: CAWIGRQGTGYGYTF
CDR3nt: TGTGCCTGGATAGGGCGACAGGGGACGGGCTATGGCTACACCTTC

v_gene: TRBV3-1/TRBV3-2
j_gene: TRBJ1-2
d_gene: -
abundance: -
CDR3aa: CASSQEAGYGYTF
CDR3nt: TGTGCCAGCAGCCAAGAGGCAGGCTATGGCTACACCTTC

v_gene: TRBV18
j_gene: TRBJ1-1
d_gene: -
abundance: -
CDR3aa: CASSSGGNTEAFF
CDR3nt: TGTGCCAGCTCTTCGGGGGGGAACACTGAAGCTTTCTTT

v_gene: TRBV5-4
j_gene: TRBJ2-1
d_gene: -
abundance: -
CDR3aa: CASSLFGGIGAEQFF
CDR3nt: TGTGCCAGCAGCTTGTTCGGCGGGATAGGGGCTGAGCAGTTCTTC